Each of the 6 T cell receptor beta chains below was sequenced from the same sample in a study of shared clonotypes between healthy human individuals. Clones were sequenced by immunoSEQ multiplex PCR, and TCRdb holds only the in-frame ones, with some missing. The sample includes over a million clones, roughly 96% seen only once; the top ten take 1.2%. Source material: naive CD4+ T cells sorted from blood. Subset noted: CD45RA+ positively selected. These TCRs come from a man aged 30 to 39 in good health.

The CDR3 nucleotides read TGTGCCAGCAGTTCCTCCGGACTAGCGGGGTACACCGGGGAGCTGTTTTTT. This sequence encodes CASSSSGLAGYTGELFF. The V gene is TRBV27, the J gene TRBJ2-2, with 12 nucleotides matching TRBD2. The trim removed 4 bases at V and 3 bases at J, leaving 6 bases unmatched. The CDR3 is 17 residues long. Per the germline V gene, CDR1 is MNHEY and CDR2 is SMNVEV (reference sequence).

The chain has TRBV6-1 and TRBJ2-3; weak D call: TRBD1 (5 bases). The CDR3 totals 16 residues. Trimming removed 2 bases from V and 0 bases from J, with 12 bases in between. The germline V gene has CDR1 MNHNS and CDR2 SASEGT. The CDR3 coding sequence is TGTGCCAGCAGTGAATTGGGCAGGGCTAGCACAGATACGCAGTATTTT. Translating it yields CASSELGRASTDTQYF.

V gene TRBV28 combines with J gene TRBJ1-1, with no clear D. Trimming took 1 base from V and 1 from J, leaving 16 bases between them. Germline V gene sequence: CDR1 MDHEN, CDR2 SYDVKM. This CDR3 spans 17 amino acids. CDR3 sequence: CASSLSDPRHTNTEAFF. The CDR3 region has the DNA TGTGCCAGCAGTTTATCAGATCCTAGACACACGAACACTGAAGCTTTCTTT.

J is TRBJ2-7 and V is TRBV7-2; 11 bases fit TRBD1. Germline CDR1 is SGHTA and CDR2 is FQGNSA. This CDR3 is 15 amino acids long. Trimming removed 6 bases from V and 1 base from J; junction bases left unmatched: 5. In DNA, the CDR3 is TGTGCCAGCAGTGCAGGACAGGGGGCTTCCTACGAGCAGTACTTC. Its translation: CASSAGQGASYEQYF.

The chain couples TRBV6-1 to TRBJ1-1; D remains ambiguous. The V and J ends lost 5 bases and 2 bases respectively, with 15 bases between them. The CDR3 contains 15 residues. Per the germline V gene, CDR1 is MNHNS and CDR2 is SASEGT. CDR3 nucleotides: TGTGCCAGCAGTACCTCCGGGTGGGTAAACACTGAAGCTTTCTTT. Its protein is CASSTSGWVNTEAFF.

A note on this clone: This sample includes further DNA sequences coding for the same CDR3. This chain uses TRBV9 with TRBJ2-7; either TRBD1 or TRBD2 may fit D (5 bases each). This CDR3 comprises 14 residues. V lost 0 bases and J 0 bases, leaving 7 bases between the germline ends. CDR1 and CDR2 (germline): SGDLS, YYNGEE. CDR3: CASSVGGDSYEQYF. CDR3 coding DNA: TGTGCCAGCAGCGTAGGAGGGGACTCCTACGAGCAGTACTTC.